This TCR beta chain was sequenced during a study of T-cell reconstitution after alpha-beta-depleted transplantation in children. Whole-study results and caveats: From newly produced T cells came most of the T-cell counts and diversity one year after transplant. Where some patients showed high TCRbeta diversity at day 60, it came from recipient T cells and thymic progenitors that had survived. Reportedly, alpha-beta T cells present about two months post-transplant originated from several hundred expanded clones of graft origin.

This CDR3 is 15 amino acids long. Germline lookup yields CDR1 MDHEN and CDR2 SYDVKM. V trimming: 6 bases; J trimming: 3 bases; junction bases outside the gene matches: 8. During its preparation, the TCRbeta library received unique molecular identifiers. TCRdb re-derived calls from the PCR reads in MiXCR, one entry per CDR3 protein. The data show over 100,000 distinct CDR3 sequences, with 6% seen just once and about 6% held by the top ten. In the case of this clonotype: Its antigen is unidentified.

This clonotype originated in a female patient aged 2 to 10 who had a stem cell transplant for Fanconi anemia, so the T cells may come from the graft donor. The rearrangement links TRBV28 to TRBJ2-1, with 7 bases identical to TRBD1. This material consisted of PBMCs, mostly from graft donor cells, taken 60 days after TCRalphabeta/CD19-depleted stem cell transplant. The CDR3 region has the DNA TGTGCCAGCAGATTTGAGAGGGACAGCTACAATGAGCAGTTCTTC. This sequence encodes CASRFERDSYNEQFF.